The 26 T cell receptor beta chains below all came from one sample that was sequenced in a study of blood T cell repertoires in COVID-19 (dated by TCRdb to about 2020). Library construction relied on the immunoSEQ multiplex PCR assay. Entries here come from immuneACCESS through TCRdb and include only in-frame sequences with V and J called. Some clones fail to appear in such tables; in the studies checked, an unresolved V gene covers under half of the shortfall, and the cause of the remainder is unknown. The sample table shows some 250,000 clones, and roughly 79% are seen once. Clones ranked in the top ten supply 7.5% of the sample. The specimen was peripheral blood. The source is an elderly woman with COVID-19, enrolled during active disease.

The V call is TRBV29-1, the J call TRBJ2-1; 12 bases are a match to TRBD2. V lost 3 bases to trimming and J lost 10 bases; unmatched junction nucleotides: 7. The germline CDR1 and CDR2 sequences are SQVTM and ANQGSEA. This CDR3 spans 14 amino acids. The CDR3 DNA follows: TGCAGCGTTGATCGGCTAGCGGGGGGGCGCGAGCAGTTCTTC. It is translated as CSVDRLAGGREQFF.

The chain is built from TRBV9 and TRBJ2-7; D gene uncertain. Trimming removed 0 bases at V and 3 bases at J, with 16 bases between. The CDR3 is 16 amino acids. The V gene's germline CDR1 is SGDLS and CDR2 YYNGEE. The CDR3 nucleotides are TGTGCCAGCAGCGTAGGGGCGAGAGCTAATGACTACGAGCAGTACTTC. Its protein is CASSVGARANDYEQYF.

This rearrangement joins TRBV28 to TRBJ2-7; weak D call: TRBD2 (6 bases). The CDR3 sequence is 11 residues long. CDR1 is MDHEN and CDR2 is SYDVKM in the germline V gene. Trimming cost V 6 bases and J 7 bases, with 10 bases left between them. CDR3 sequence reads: CASSTRGEQYF. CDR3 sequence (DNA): TGTGCCAGCAGCACCCGGGGGGAGCAGTACTTC.

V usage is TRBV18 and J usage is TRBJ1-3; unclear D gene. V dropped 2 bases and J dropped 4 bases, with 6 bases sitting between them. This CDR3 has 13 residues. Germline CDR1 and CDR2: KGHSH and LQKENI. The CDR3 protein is CASSPGPGNTIYF. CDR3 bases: TGTGCCAGCTCACCAGGGCCCGGAAACACCATATATTTT. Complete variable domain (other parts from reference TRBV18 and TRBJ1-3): NAGVMQNPRHLVRRRGQEARLRCSPMKGHSHVYWYRQLPEEGLKFMVYLQKENIIDESGMPKERFSAEFPKEGPSILRIQQVVRGDSAAYFCASSPGPGNTIYFGEGSWLTVV.

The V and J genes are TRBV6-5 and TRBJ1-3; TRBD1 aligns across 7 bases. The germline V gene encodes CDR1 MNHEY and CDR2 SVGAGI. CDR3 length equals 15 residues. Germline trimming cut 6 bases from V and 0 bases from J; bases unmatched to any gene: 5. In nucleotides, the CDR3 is TGTGCCAGCAGGGGACAGTTTGCCTCTGGAAACACCATATATTTT. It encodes CASRGQFASGNTIYF.

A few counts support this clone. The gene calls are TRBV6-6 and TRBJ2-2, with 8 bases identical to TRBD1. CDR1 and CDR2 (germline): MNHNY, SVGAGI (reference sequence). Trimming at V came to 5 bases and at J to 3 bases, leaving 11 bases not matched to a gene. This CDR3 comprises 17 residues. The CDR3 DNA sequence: TGTGCCAGCAGTCCGGACAGGGTAGACGTATACACCGGGGAGCTGTTTTTT. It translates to CASSPDRVDVYTGELFF.

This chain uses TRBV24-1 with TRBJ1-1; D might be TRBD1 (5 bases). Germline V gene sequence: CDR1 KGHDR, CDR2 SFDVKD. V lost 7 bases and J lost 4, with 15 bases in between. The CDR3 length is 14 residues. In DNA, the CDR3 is TGTGCCACCAGGACAGTCCCGACGAGCACTGAAGCTTTCTTT. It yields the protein CATRTVPTSTEAFF.

CDR3: CANRQASYEQYF. The CDR3 nucleotides read TGTGCCAATCGACAGGCCTCCTACGAGCAGTACTTC. The genes are TRBV6-5 and TRBJ2-7; a weak D match, TRBD1 (6 bases). This CDR3 has 12 amino acids. The V gene lost 10 bases and the J gene lost 0 bases, with 10 bases spanning the gap. Germline assignment: CDR1 MNHEY and CDR2 SVGAGI.

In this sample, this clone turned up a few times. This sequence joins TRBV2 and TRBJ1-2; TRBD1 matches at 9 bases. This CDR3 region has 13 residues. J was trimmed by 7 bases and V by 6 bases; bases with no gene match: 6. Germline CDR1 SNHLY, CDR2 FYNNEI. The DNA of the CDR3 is TGTGCCAGCAGAGTACAGGGGGCGCTTGGCTACACCTTC. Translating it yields CASRVQGALGYTF.

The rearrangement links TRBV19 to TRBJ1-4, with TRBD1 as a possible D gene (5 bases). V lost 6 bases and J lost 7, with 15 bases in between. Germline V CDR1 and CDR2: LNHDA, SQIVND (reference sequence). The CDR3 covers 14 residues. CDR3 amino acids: CASRMGGVGEKLFF. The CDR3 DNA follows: TGTGCCAGTAGAATGGGGGGTGTCGGTGAAAAACTGTTTTTT.

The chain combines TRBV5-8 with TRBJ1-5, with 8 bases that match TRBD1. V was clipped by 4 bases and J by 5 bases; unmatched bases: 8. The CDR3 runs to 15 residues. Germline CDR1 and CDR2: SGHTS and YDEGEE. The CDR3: CASSPWTGQHQPQHF. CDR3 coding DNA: TGTGCCAGCAGCCCTTGGACAGGGCAACATCAGCCCCAGCATTTT.

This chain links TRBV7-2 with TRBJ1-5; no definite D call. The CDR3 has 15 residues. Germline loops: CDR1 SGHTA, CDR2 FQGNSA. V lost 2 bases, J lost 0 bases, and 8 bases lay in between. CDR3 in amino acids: CASSLSGISNQPQHF. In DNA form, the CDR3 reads TGTGCCAGCAGCTTAAGTGGCATTAGCAATCAGCCCCAGCATTTT. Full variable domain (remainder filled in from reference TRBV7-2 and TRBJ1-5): GAGVSQSPSNKVTEKGKDVELRCDPISGHTALYWYRQSLGQGLEFLIYFQGNSAPDKSGLPSDRFSAERTGGSVSTLTIQRTQQEDSAVYLCASSLSGISNQPQHFGDGTRLSIL.

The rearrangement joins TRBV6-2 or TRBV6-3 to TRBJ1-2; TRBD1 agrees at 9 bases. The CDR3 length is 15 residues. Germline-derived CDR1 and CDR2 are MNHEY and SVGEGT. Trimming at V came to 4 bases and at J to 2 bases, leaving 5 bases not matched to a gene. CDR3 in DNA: TGTGCCAGCAGTTCCCCGGACAGGGGCAACTATGGCTACACCTTC. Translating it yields CASSSPDRGNYGYTF.

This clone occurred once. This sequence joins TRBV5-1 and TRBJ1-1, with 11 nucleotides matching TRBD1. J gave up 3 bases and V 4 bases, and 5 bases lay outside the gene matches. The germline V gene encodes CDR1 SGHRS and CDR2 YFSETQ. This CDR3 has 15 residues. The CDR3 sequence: CASSGTGGAHTEAFF. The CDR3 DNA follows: TGCGCCAGCAGCGGGACAGGGGGGGCGCACACTGAAGCTTTCTTT.

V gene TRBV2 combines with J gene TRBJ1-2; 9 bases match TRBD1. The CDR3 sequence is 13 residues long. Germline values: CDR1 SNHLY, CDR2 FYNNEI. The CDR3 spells CVSTGTGRIGYTF. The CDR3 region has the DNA TGTGTCTCGACAGGGACAGGGCGAATAGGCTACACCTTC.

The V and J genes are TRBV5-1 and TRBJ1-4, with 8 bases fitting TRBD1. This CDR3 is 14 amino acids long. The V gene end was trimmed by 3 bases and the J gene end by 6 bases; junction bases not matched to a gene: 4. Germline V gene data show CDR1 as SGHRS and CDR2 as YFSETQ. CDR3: CASSSGGSDEKLFF. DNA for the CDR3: TGCGCCAGCAGCTCAGGGGGCTCTGATGAAAAACTGTTTTTT.

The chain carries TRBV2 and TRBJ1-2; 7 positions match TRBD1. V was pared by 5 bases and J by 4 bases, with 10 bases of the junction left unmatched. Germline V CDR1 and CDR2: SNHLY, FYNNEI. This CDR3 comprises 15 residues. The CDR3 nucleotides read TGTGCCAGCAGTTCTCCGACAGGGACATCCTATGGCTACACCTTC. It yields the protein CASSSPTGTSYGYTF.

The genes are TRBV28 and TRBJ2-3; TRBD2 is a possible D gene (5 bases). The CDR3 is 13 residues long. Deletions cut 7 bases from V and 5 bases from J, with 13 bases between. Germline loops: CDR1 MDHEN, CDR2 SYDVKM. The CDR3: CASTPGGRDTQYF. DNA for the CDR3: TGTGCCAGCACCCCCGGAGGACGAGATACGCAGTATTTT.

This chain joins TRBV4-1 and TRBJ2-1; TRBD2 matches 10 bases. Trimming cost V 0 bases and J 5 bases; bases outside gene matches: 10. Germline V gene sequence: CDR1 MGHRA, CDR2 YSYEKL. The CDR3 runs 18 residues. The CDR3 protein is CASSQDKESGRVHNEQFF. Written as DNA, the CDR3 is TGCGCCAGCAGCCAAGATAAGGAGAGCGGGAGGGTCCACAATGAGCAGTTCTTC.

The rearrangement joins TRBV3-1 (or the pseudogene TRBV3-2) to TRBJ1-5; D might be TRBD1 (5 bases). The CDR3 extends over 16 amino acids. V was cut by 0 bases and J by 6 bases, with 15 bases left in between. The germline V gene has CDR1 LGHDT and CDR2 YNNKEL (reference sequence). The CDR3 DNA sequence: TGTGCCAGCAGCCAAGATTGGGGGGTCGGGAGTCAGCCCCAGCATTTT. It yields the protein CASSQDWGVGSQPQHF.

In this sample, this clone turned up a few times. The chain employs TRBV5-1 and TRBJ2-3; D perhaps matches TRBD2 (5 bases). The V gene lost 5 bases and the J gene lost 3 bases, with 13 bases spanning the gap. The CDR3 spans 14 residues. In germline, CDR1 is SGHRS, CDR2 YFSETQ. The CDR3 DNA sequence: TGCGCCAGCAGACGGGAATTTAGGACAGATACGCAGTATTTT. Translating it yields CASRREFRTDTQYF. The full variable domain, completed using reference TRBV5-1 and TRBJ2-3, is KAGVTQTPRYLIKTRGQQVTLSCSPISGHRSVSWYQQTPGQGLQFLFEYFSETQRNKGNFPGRFSGRQFSNSRSEMNVSTLELGDSALYLCASRREFRTDTQYFGPGTRLTVL.

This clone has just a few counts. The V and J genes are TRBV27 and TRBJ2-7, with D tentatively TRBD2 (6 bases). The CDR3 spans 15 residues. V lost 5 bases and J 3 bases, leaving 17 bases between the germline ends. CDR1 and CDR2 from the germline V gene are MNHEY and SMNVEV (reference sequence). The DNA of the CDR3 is TGTGCCAGCAGTCCCGCGGAGGGCGCGAACTACGAGCAGTACTTC. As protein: CASSPAEGANYEQYF.

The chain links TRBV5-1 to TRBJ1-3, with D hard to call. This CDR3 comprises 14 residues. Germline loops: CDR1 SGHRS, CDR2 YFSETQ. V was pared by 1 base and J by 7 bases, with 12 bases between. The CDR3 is CASSLTTPSNTIYF. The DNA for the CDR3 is TGCGCCAGCAGCTTGACAACCCCTTCTAACACCATATATTTT. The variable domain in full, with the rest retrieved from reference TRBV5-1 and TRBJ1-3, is KAGVTQTPRYLIKTRGQQVTLSCSPISGHRSVSWYQQTPGQGLQFLFEYFSETQRNKGNFPGRFSGRQFSNSRSEMNVSTLELGDSALYLCASSLTTPSNTIYFGEGSWLTVV.

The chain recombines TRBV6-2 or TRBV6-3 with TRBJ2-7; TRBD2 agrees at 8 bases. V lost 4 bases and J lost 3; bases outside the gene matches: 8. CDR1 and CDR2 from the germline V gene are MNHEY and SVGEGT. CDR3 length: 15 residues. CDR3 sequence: CASSFGPGGLYEQYF. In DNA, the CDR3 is TGTGCCAGCAGTTTTGGGCCGGGGGGGCTCTACGAGCAGTACTTC.

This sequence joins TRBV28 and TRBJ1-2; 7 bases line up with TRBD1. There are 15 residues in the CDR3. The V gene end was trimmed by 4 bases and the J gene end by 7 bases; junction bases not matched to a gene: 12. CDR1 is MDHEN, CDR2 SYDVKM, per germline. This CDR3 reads CASSSPPRGVGGYTF. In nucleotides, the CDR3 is TGTGCCAGCAGTTCCCCCCCCAGGGGGGTCGGTGGCTACACCTTC.

The CDR3 here is CASSFQGVGNTIYF. The CDR3 coding sequence is TGTGCCAGCAGCTTCCAGGGGGTTGGAAACACCATATATTTT. The rearrangement uses TRBV11-2 and TRBJ1-3; 7 bases fit TRBD1. Trimming at V came to 3 bases and at J to 3 bases, leaving 2 bases not matched to a gene. There are 14 residues in the CDR3. Germline V gene lookup returns CDR1 SGHAT and CDR2 FQNNGV.